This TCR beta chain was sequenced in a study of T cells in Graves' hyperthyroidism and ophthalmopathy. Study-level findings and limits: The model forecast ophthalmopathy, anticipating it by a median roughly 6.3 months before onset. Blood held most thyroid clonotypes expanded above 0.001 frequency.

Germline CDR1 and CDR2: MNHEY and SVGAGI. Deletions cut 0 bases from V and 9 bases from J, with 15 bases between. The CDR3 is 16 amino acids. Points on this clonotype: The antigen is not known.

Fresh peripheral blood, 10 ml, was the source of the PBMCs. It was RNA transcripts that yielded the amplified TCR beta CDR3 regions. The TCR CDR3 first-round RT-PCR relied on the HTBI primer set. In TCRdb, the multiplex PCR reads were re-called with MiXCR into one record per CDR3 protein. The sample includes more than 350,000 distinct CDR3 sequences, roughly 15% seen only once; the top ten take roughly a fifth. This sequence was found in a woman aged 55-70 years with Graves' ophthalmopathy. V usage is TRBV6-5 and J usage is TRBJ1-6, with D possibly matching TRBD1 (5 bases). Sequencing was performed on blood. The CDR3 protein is CASSYSRSGGSSPLHF. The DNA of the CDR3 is TGTGCCAGCAGTTACTCGAGATCGGGGGGGAGTTCACCCCTCCACTTT.